These 18 T cell receptor beta chains came from one sample sequenced in a study of graft-versus-host responses after intestinal transplantation. These TCRs are of unknown antigen specificity. The repertoire was sequenced with immunoSEQ multiplex PCR; TCRdb's copy has only in-frame clones and lacks some. The sample records around 90,000 clones, 85% to 95% being singletons. This material consisted of unstimulated CD8+ T cells sorted from spleen or lymph node cells, taken before transplant. These receptors originate from a human donor who was the organ donor for an intestinal transplant.

The J gene is TRBJ1-3, the V gene TRBV13; the D is unclear. The CDR3 contains 12 residues. Germline values: CDR1 PRHDT, CDR2 FYEKMQ (reference sequence). V lost 5 bases, J lost 3 bases, and 5 bases lay in between. CDR3 sequence: CASSVYGNTIYF. The CDR3 DNA reads TGTGCCAGCAGCGTATATGGAAACACCATATATTTT. Filled out from reference TRBV13 and TRBJ1-3, the complete variable domain reads AAGVIQSPRHLIKEKRETATLKCYPIPRHDTVYWYQQGPGQDPQFLISFYEKMQSDKGSIPDRFSAQQFSDYHSELNMSSLELGDSALYFCASSVYGNTIYFGEGSWLTVV.

The V call is TRBV5-1, the J call TRBJ2-1, with D possibly matching TRBD2 (7 bases). Deletions cut 0 bases from V and 6 bases from J, with 19 bases between. This CDR3 is 17 amino acids long. Germline-derived CDR1 and CDR2 are SGHRS and YFSETQ. The DNA for the CDR3 is TGCGCCAGCAGCTTGGGGTGGTGGGGGGGCGTTCTCAATGAGCAGTTCTTC. Its translation: CASSLGWWGGVLNEQFF.

The chain employs TRBV28 and TRBJ1-2; 10 positions match TRBD1. CDR1 is MDHEN and CDR2 is SYDVKM in the germline V gene. J was trimmed by 5 bases and V by 6 bases; bases with no gene match: 6. CDR3 size: 14 residues. The DNA for the CDR3 is TGTGCCAGCAGCCACCCGGGACAGGGGTATGGCTACACCTTC. It translates to CASSHPGQGYGYTF.

The V and J genes are TRBV16 and TRBJ1-4; a weak D match, TRBD1 (6 bases). The CDR3 runs to 14 residues. Trimming left V 2 bases short and J 5 bases short, with 9 bases between. Germline CDR1 KGHSY, CDR2 FQNENV. DNA of the CDR3: TGTGCCAGCAGCCAAGCCGGACAGAATGAAAAACTGTTTTTT. It codes for CASSQAGQNEKLFF.

The chain employs TRBV19 and TRBJ2-5; 12 positions agree with TRBD2. This CDR3 spans 18 amino acids. The junction had 12 bases not matched to a gene; V was cut back by 3 bases and J by 4 bases. Germline V gene data show CDR1 as LNHDA and CDR2 as SQIVND (reference sequence). As DNA, the CDR3 is TGTGCCAGTAGTATGGCGACTAGCGGGGGCTCATGGGGAGAGACCCAGTACTTC. Amino acid sequence: CASSMATSGGSWGETQYF.

V is TRBV18 and J is TRBJ2-5; 7 bases align to TRBD2. The junction had 10 bases not matched to a gene; V was cut back by 6 bases and J by 0 bases. Looked up from germline, CDR1 is KGHSH and CDR2 is LQKENI. The CDR3 covers 16 residues. CDR3 region: CASSPRRGGNQETQYF. DNA for the CDR3: TGTGCCAGCTCGCCCAGGAGGGGAGGGAACCAAGAGACCCAGTACTTC. The full variable domain, with the rest looked up from reference TRBV18 and TRBJ2-5, is NAGVMQNPRHLVRRRGQEARLRCSPMKGHSHVYWYRQLPEEGLKFMVYLQKENIIDESGMPKERFSAEFPKEGPSILRIQQVVRGDSAAYFCASSPRRGGNQETQYFGPGTRLLVL.

V gene TRBV6-5 combines with J gene TRBJ2-7; possible D gene TRBD1, 6 bases. Germline-derived CDR1 and CDR2 are MNHEY and SVGAGI. The CDR3 has 14 amino acids. The V end lost 2 bases, the J end lost 2 bases, and 10 bases lay between the germline ends. The CDR3 bases are TGTGCCAGCAGTTACGGCAGGGGAGCCTACGAGCAGTACTTC. It translates to CASSYGRGAYEQYF.

The chain uses TRBV7-8 and TRBJ2-3; the D gene is possibly TRBD2 (6 bases). Germline CDR1 and CDR2: SGHVS and FQNEAQ. The CDR3 consists of 16 residues. Trimming shortened V by 1 base and J by 3 bases, and 14 bases separated the two germline ends. The CDR3 DNA follows: TGTGCCAGCAGCTTAGTTTTTTTAGGGAGGACAGATACGCAGTATTTT. Protein: CASSLVFLGRTDTQYF.

The genes are TRBV19 and TRBJ1-1; 8 nucleotides match TRBD1. The CDR3 covers 16 residues. Trimming took 0 bases from V and 4 from J; bases not matched to a gene: 7. CDR1 LNHDA and CDR2 SQIVND come from the germline V gene (reference sequence). The CDR3 bases are TGTGCCAGTAGTATAGATCCCGGGACAGGCAGCACTGAAGCTTTCTTT. Protein product: CASSIDPGTGSTEAFF.

For the CDR3, the DNA is TGCGCCAGCAGCTTGGTGCCGGACAGGGGGCGTGAAGCTTTCTTT. Its protein product is CASSLVPDRGREAFF. The gene calls are TRBV5-1 and TRBJ1-1, with 11 positions matching TRBD1. The junction had 5 bases not matched to a gene; V was cut back by 0 bases and J by 7 bases. Germline CDR1 SGHRS, CDR2 YFSETQ. This CDR3 is 15 amino acids long. Filled out from reference TRBV5-1 and TRBJ1-1, the complete variable domain reads KAGVTQTPRYLIKTRGQQVTLSCSPISGHRSVSWYQQTPGQGLQFLFEYFSETQRNKGNFPGRFSGRQFSNSRSEMNVSTLELGDSALYLCASSLVPDRGREAFFGQGTRLTVV.

The chain recombines TRBV7-3 with TRBJ2-2; TRBD2 agrees at 9 bases. The CDR3 covers 17 residues. Per the germline V gene, CDR1 is SGHTA and CDR2 is FQGTGA. V shed 2 bases and J 1 base; nucleotides not matched to a gene: 5. CDR3 loop: CASSLFTSGLNTGELFF. DNA of the CDR3: TGTGCCAGCAGCTTATTTACTAGCGGGCTGAACACCGGGGAGCTGTTTTTT.

The chain recombines TRBV27 with TRBJ1-2, with 10 bases identical to TRBD1. This CDR3 spans 14 amino acids. V shed 0 bases, J shed 6 bases, and the junction held 1 base outside the gene matches. The germline gives CDR1 MNHEY, CDR2 SMNVEV (reference sequence). The CDR3 region is CASSLSGTGDGYTF. The CDR3 coding sequence is TGTGCCAGCAGTTTATCTGGGACAGGGGATGGCTACACCTTC.

V is TRBV19 and J is TRBJ2-1; TRBD2 might be the D (6 bases). V was clipped by 5 bases and J by 4 bases, with 18 bases between them. Per germline, CDR1 LNHDA and CDR2 SQIVND (reference sequence). The CDR3 sequence is 16 residues long. In nucleotides, the CDR3 is TGTGCCAGTAGTGTAGTTCGGGGGAGGACGTACAATGAGCAGTTCTTC. This gives the protein CASSVVRGRTYNEQFF.

This clone was counted only a few times. The chain joins TRBV6-5 to TRBJ2-7, with 8 bases matching TRBD1. Germline trimming cut 8 bases from V and 4 bases from J; bases unmatched to any gene: 13. CDR3 length: 15 amino acids. Per the germline V gene, CDR1 is MNHEY and CDR2 is SVGAGI. CDR3 coding DNA: TGTGCCAGCTACAGTTGGATACAGGGGGTTTACGAGCAGTACTTC. Its protein product is CASYSWIQGVYEQYF.

The V and J genes are TRBV7-9 and TRBJ2-2; weak D call: TRBD2 (5 bases). V was trimmed by 4 bases and J by 5 bases, leaving 5 bases between them. Germline lookup yields CDR1 SEHNR and CDR2 FQNEAQ (reference sequence). This CDR3 is 12 amino acids long. The CDR3 DNA reads TGTGCCAGCAGCTGGACTACCGGGGAGCTGTTTTTT. The encoded protein is CASSWTTGELFF.

This sequence joins TRBV7-9 and TRBJ1-2; no firm D call. Trimming took 3 bases from V and 1 from J, leaving 21 bases between them. The CDR3 contains 18 residues. Per the germline V gene, CDR1 is SEHNR and CDR2 is FQNEAQ (reference sequence). The CDR3 sequence: CASSFVSPLLKFNYGYTF. The CDR3 DNA reads as TGTGCCAGCAGCTTTGTCTCACCGTTACTAAAATTTAACTATGGCTACACCTTC. The full variable domain, its missing parts supplied by reference TRBV7-9 and TRBJ1-2, is DTGVSQNPRHKITKRGQNVTFRCDPISEHNRLYWYRQTLGQGPEFLTYFQNEAQLEKSRLLSDRFSAERPKGSFSTLEIQRTEQGDSAMYLCASSFVSPLLKFNYGYTFGSGTRLTVV.

This clone has just one count. The V and J genes are TRBV11-2 and TRBJ2-2, with TRBD2 as a possible D gene (5 bases). Germline loops: CDR1 SGHAT, CDR2 FQNNGV. The CDR3 is 16 residues long. V dropped 5 bases and J dropped 5 bases, with 18 bases sitting between them. The CDR3 is CASSPASWAQTGELFF. Here the CDR3 DNA reads TGTGCCAGCAGCCCAGCTAGCTGGGCTCAAACCGGGGAGCTGTTTTTT.

The rearrangement joins TRBV27 to TRBJ2-7; 7 nucleotides agree with TRBD2. The CDR3 has 15 amino acids. J was trimmed by 2 bases and V by 5 bases; bases with no gene match: 9. CDR1 MNHEY and CDR2 SMNVEV come from the germline V gene (reference sequence). The chain's CDR3 is CASSPGLVSTYEQYF. CDR3 sequence (DNA): TGTGCCAGCAGTCCCGGACTAGTTTCCACCTACGAGCAGTACTTC.